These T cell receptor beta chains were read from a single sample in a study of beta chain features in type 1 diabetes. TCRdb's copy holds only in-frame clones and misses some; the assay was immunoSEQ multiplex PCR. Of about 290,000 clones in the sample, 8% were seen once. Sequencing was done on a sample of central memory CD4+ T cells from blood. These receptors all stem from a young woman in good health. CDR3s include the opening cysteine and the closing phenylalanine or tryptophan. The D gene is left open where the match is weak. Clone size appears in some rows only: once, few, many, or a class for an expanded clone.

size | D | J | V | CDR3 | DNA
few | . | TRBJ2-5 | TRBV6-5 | CASSPPGDAGTQYF | TGTGCCAGCAGCCCCCCAGGGGACGCAGGGACCCAGTACTTC
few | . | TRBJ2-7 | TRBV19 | CASSPRRVGEQYF | TGTGCCAGTAGCCCCAGGAGGGTGGGCGAGCAGTACTTC
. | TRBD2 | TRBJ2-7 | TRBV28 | CASSYSGRRYEQYF | TGTGCCAGCAGTTATAGCGGGAGAAGGTACGAGCAGTACTTC
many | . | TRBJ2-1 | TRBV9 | CASSVDRVTYNEQFF | TGTGCCAGCAGCGTAGACAGGGTGACCTACAATGAGCAGTTCTTC
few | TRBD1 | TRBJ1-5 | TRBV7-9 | CASSFTTGGPTNQPQHF | TGTGCCAGCAGCTTCACGACAGGGGGCCCAACCAATCAGCCCCAGCATTTT
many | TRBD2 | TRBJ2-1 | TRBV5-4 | CASSLSGLTFNEQFF | TGTGCCAGCAGCTTGTCGGGACTAACCTTCAATGAGCAGTTCTTC
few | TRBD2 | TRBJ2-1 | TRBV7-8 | CASSPTLSGLASYNEQFF | TGTGCCAGCAGCCCGACCCTTAGCGGGTTGGCCTCCTACAATGAGCAGTTCTTC
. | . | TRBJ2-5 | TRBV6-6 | CASSSYSGKGTQYF | TGTGCCAGCAGTTCATATTCAGGGAAAGGGACCCAGTACTTC
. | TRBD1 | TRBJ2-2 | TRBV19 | CASSEWDRPTGELFF | TGTGCCAGTAGTGAATGGGACAGACCCACCGGGGAGCTGTTTTTT
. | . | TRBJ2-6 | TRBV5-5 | CASSLYDSGANVLTF | TGTGCCAGCAGCCTCTATGACTCTGGGGCCAACGTCCTGACTTTC
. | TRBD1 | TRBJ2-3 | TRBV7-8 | CASSPRQGADTQYF | TGTGCCAGCAGCCCCCGACAGGGGGCAGATACGCAGTATTTT
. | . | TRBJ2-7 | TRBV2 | CASGNEVEQYF | TGTGCCAGCGGTAATGAGGTAGAGCAGTACTTC
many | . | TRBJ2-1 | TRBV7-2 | CASSLAGVPEQFF | TGTGCCAGCAGCTTAGCGGGCGTACCTGAGCAGTTCTTC
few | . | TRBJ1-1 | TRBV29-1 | CSVPGRGAFNTEAFF | TGCAGCGTTCCTGGGCGGGGGGCGTTTAACACTGAAGCTTTCTTT
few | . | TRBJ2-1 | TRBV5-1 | CASSLGNRDNEQFF | TGCGCCAGCAGCTTGGGGAACCGGGACAATGAGCAGTTCTTC
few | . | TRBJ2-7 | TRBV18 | CASSPAGDSYEQYF | TGTGCCAGCTCTCCGGCCGGGGATTCCTACGAGCAGTACTTC
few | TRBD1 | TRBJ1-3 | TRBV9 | CASSAQGTAGNTIYF | TGTGCCAGCAGCGCCCAAGGGACAGCCGGAAACACCATATATTTT
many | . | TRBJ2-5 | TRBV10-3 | CAISESTWTNQETQYF | TGTGCCATCAGTGAGTCGACATGGACGAATCAAGAGACCCAGTACTTC
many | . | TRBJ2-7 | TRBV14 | CASSQVSEQYF | TGTGCCAGCAGCCAAGTTTCCGAGCAGTACTTC
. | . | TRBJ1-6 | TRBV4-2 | CASSQEGMALHF | TGTGCCAGCAGCCAAGAAGGAATGGCCCTCCACTTT
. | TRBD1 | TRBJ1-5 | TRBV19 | CASTGQTVLPQHF | TGTGCCAGTACGGGACAGACAGTGTTGCCCCAGCATTTT
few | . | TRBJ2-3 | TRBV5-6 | CASSVKSTDTQYF | TGTGCCAGCAGCGTGAAGTCCACAGATACGCAGTATTTT
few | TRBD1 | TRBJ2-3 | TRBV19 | CASSTGTGRTDTQYF | TGTGCCAGTAGTACCGGGACAGGGAGAACAGATACGCAGTATTTT
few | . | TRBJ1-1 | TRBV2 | CASSSTGTTEAFF | TGTGCCAGCAGCTCGACAGGAACCACTGAAGCTTTCTTT
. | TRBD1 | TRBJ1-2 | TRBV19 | CASSIGQGAGYTF | TGTGCCAGTAGCATCGGACAGGGGGCTGGCTACACCTTC
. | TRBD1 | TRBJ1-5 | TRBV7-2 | CASSLGGTGGNQPQHF | TGTGCCAGCAGCTTAGGTGGGACAGGGGGTAATCAGCCCCAGCATTTT
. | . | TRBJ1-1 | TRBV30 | CAWSGGWNTEAFF | TGTGCCTGGAGTGGGGGTTGGAACACTGAAGCTTTCTTT
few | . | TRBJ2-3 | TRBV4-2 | CASSQGGVDTQYF | TGTGCCAGCAGCCAAGGAGGGGTAGATACGCAGTATTTT
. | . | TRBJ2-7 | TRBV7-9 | CASSPPTGRQYF | TGTGCCAGCAGCCCTCCGACGGGGAGGCAGTACTTC
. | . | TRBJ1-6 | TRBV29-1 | CSVQHSYNSPLHF | TGCAGCGTTCAACACTCCTATAATTCACCCCTCCACTTT
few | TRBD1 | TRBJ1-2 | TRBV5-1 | CASSAGQLYGYTF | TGCGCCAGCAGCGCGGGACAGCTTTATGGCTACACCTTC
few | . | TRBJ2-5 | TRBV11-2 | CASSYYQSQYF | TGTGCCAGCAGCTACTACCAGTCCCAGTACTTC
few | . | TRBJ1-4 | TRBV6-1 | CASSEGPERMVFF | TGTGCCAGCAGTGAAGGTCCGGAAAGGATGGTGTTTTTT
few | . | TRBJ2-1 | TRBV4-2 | CASSLKRAENNEQFF | TGTGCCAGCAGCCTCAAAAGGGCGGAGAACAATGAGCAGTTCTTC
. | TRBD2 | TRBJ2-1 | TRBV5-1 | CASSLAGLPSDEQFF | TGCGCCAGCAGCTTGGCGGGACTACCGTCGGATGAGCAGTTCTTC
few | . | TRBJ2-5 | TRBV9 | CASSVSGGDGETQYF | TGTGCCAGCAGCGTATCCGGCGGGGATGGCGAGACCCAGTACTTC
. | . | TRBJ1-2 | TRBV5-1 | CASSSSGKEIYGYTF | TGCGCCAGCAGCTCATCAGGCAAAGAGATCTATGGCTACACCTTC
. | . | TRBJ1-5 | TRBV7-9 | CASAGLNQPQHF | TGTGCCAGCGCAGGACTCAATCAGCCCCAGCATTTT
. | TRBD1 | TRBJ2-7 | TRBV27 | CASRRTGEIEQYF | TGTGCCAGCAGACGGACAGGGGAAATAGAGCAGTACTTC
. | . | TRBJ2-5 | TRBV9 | CASSATHSGVGETQYF | TGTGCCAGCAGCGCCACTCATTCGGGAGTGGGGGAGACCCAGTACTTC
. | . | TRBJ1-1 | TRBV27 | CASSLLSGDTEAFF | TGTGCCAGCAGTTTATTATCAGGGGACACTGAAGCTTTCTTT
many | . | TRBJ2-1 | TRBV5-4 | CASSFTQMSSYNEQFF | TGTGCCAGCAGCTTTACCCAAATGAGCTCCTACAATGAGCAGTTCTTC
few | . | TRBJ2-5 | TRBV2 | CASSYRQDGVTQYF | TGTGCCAGCAGTTATAGACAGGACGGGGTGACCCAGTACTTC
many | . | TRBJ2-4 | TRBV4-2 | CASSQDFGGLTKNIQYF | TGTGCCAGCAGCCAAGATTTTGGGGGCTTAACCAAAAACATTCAGTACTTC
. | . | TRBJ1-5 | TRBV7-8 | CASSTRGGGQPQHF | TGTGCCAGCAGCACAAGGGGGGGTGGTCAGCCCCAGCATTTT
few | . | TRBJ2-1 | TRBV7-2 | CASRTDSYNEQFF | TGTGCCAGCAGAACTGACAGTTACAATGAGCAGTTCTTC
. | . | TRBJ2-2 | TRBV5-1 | CASSLGVAAGLTGELFF | TGCGCCAGCAGCTTGGGCGTCGCGGCAGGCCTGACCGGGGAGCTGTTTTTT
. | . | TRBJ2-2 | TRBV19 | CASSISHSANTGELFF | TGTGCCAGTAGTATTTCCCATTCCGCGAACACCGGGGAGCTGTTTTTT
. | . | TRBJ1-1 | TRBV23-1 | CASTPRMNTEAFF | TGCGCCAGCACCCCCCGGATGAACACTGAAGCTTTCTTT
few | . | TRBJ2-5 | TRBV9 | CASSAPGTGLTQYF | TGTGCCAGCAGCGCACCCGGGACGGGGTTAACCCAGTACTTC
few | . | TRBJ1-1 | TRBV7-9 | CASKGSGSTEAFF | TGTGCCAGCAAAGGGTCAGGTAGCACTGAAGCTTTCTTT
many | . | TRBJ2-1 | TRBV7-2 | CASSLAGIGLFF | TGTGCCAGCAGCTTAGCTGGGATTGGTCTGTTCTTC
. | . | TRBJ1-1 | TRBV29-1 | CSVSSGTNTEAFF | TGCAGCGTCTCCTCCGGGACCAACACTGAAGCTTTCTTT
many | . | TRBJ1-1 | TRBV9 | CASSPIQAGRGTEAFF | TGTGCCAGCAGCCCGATACAGGCCGGGCGTGGCACTGAAGCTTTCTTT
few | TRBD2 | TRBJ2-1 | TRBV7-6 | CASSLGFLGLGEGNEQFF | TGTGCCAGCAGCTTAGGCTTCCTGGGACTAGGGGAGGGCAATGAGCAGTTCTTC